The T cell receptor (beta chain) under discussion was sequenced for a study of response to subunit inactivated influenza vaccine. Study-wide results and caveats: It was the authors' suggestion that each seasonal influenza vaccination recruits few new T cells.

TCRdb analysed the RT-PCR reads with MiXCR anew, one entry per CDR3 protein. Of 550,000 to 800,000 distinct CDR3 sequences listed, around a sixth are singletons. V was clipped by 5 bases and J by 8 bases, with 16 bases between them. Germline CDR1 is LGHDT and CDR2 is YNNKEL (reference sequence). This CDR3 is built from 14 residues. Worth noting for this clonotype: Its antigen remains unknown.

Sequences were derived from PBMCs from blood, sampled 11 to 12 days after vaccination. This chain uses TRBV3-1 with TRBJ2-1; maybe TRBD1 (5 bases). The source of this sequence is a middle-aged man who received an inactivated influenza vaccine. The DNA of the CDR3 is TGTGCCAGCAGCAGGCAGGGTCAATTCTATGAGCAGTTCTTC. It specifies CASSRQGQFYEQFF.